The entry below describes one T cell receptor beta chain. It lacks a known antigen. Qualities for individual bases were not recorded, and no much larger clone is one base off. This sample stems from a study of T cell responses to AZD1222 COVID-19 vaccine (dated by TCRdb to the early 2020s). The study in broad terms: A total of around 240 trial participants underwent TCR sequencing, of whom 207 received two doses of AZD1222 and 26 received two doses of the MenACWY control vaccine. Trial participants were enrolled by age into subgroups of 18-55, 56-69 and 70-plus years, and roughly 150, 30 and 60 TCR-sequenced participants, respectively, were included in these subgroups. What the study reported, not specific to this receptor: Epitopes outside the regions mutated in the B.1.351 and B.1.1.7 variants were reportedly recognized by nearly half of the unique spike-specific TCRs. Only five to seven AZD1222 recipients were SARS-CoV-2 seropositive at baseline, limiting conclusions about previously exposed vaccinees. Because no day 14 peak-response samples were available, the repertoires could be characterized only after the peak T cell response. In the small 56-69-year group, the increase in depth fell short of significance, most likely because of low power. Spike-specific TCR breadth and depth rose significantly after two AZD1222 doses compared with day 0 and with MenACWY recipients. Most participants were white British and females outnumbered males, and the authors suggested that clonal diversity may have been underestimated. Vaccine-associated CD4 TCRs spanned the whole spike protein, with dominant responses in regions 160-218 and 743-854.

Per the publication, the time point label means: about 28 days (+/-7) after the second vaccine dose. AZD1222 recipients given second doses at about 4 weeks or at about 12 weeks were pooled, since spike-specific TCR depth and breadth were not found to differ between the two schedules. The vaccinee samples were drawn from two UK trials, COV001 and COV002, one of which was a single-blind randomized controlled phase 2/3 trial testing AZD1222 (ChAdOx1 nCoV-19) in healthy adults. Trial participant PBMC samples were collected at day 0 and day 28 after the second dose for TCRbeta chain sequencing. The CDR3 regions of human TCRbeta chains were analyzed by immunosequencing. Turning to the authors' computational methods: Repertoire TCRs were checked for matches against a reference library of SARS-CoV-2-specific TCRs that had been generated using the MIRA antigen-specificity platform. Breadth meant the fraction of unique TCRs that were SARS-CoV-2-associated, whereas depth meant the fraction of total T cells that were SARS-CoV-2-associated. Using the MIRA data, each spike-specific TCR was mapped to the spike region that the TCR reacts to and placed in a CD4 or CD8 class. Log10-transformed breadth and depth values were compared by one-way ANOVA with Sidak's multiple comparisons tests. TCRdb re-hosts the immuneACCESS table, in-frame sequences only. Its copies lack some clones; in the studies checked, an unresolved V gene accounts for under half of them, and the cause for the rest is not known. For V, J and clone size, that table is used; D and trimming come from the DNA. The sample data list under 50,000 clones, and about nine tenths of these were observed just once. The top ten hold about 5.7% of the sample.

Specimen: peripheral blood, collected 28 days after the second AZD1222 dose. This sequence was found in an adult who received the AZD1222 COVID-19 vaccine.

The nucleotide sequence reads TGTGCCAGCACCGGGACAGGGTTAATGGTTAGCGGAAAACTGTTTTTT. Its product reads: CASTGTGLMVSGKLFF. This chain joins TRBV7-9 to TRBJ1-4, with TRBD1 identical over 9 junction bases. Looking up the germline V gene (reference sequence) yields CDR1 SEHNR and CDR2 FQNEAQ. Ends trimmed: V by 7 bases, J by 10 bases; bases unmatched to a gene: 16. The CDR3 contains 16 residues, cysteine and phenylalanine counted. Only CDR3 DNA is held: 48 bases, read in frame from base 1.